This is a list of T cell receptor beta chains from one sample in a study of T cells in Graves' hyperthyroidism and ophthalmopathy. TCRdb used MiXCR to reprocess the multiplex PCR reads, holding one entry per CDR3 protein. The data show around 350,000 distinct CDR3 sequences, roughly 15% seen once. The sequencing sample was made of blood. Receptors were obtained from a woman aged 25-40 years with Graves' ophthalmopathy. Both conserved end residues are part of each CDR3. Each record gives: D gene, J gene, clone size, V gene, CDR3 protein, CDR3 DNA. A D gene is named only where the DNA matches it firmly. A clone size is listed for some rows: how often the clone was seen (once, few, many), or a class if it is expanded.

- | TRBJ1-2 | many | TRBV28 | CASSQGGHGYTF | TGTGCCAGCTCCCAGGGCGGGCATGGCTACACCTTC
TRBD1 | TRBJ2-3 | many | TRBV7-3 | CASSSLGQGAGDTQYF | TGTGCCAGCAGCTCCCTGGGACAGGGGGCTGGAGATACGCAGTATTTT
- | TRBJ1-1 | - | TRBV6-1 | CASSEEVGGATWTEAFF | TGTGCCAGCAGTGAAGAGGTAGGGGGGGCTACGTGGACTGAAGCTTTCTTT
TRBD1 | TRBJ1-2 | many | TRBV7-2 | CASSLPTGGYGYTF | TGTGCCAGCAGCTTACCGACAGGGGGCTATGGCTACACCTTC
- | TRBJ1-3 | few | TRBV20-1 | CSATSVVSGNTIYF | TGCAGTGCTACCTCAGTTGTCTCTGGAAACACCATATATTTT
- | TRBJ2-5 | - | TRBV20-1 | CSARYLRGLETQYF | TGCAGTGCTAGATATCTTAGGGGTTTGGAGACCCAGTACTTC
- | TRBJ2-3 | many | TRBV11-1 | CASSYVSDTQYF | TGTGCCAGCAGCTACGTTTCGGATACGCAGTATTTT
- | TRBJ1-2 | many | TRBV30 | CAWNWAISSNYGYTF | TGTGCCTGGAATTGGGCCATTTCGTCCAACTATGGCTACACCTTC
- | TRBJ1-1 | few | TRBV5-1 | CASSEKTGRRTEAFF | TGCGCCAGCAGCGAGAAGACGGGGAGGAGGACTGAAGCTTTCTTT
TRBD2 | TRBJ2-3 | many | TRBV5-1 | CASSLASGGATDTQYF | TGTGCCAGCAGTTTGGCTAGCGGGGGTGCAACAGATACGCAGTATTTT
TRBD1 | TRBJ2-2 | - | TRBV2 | CASSEGGTGYTGELFF | TGTGCCAGCAGTGAAGGAGGGACAGGGTACACCGGGGAGCTGTTTTTT
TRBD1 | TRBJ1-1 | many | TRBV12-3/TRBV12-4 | CASSQTGDTEAFF | TGTGCCAGCAGTCAAACAGGGGACACTGAAGCTTTCTTT
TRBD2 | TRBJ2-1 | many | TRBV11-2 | CASSSGLAGAKTSYNEQFF | TGTGCCAGCAGCTCGGGACTAGCGGGGGCCAAAACCTCCTACAATGAGCAGTTCTTC
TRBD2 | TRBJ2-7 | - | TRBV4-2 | CASSRERGAPSYEQYF | TGTGCCAGCAGCCGAGAGCGGGGGGCCCCATCCTACGAGCAGTACTTC
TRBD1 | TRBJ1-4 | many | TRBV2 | CASGMDRLEKLFF | TGTGCCAGCGGGATGGACAGGTTGGAAAAACTGTTTTTT
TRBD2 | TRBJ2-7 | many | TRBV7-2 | CASSSTRGGLAVLHEQYF | TGTGCCAGCAGCTCTACCCGTGGGGGACTAGCGGTCTTGCACGAGCAGTACTTC
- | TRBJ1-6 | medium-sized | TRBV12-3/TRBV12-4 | CASSLKQGRLILHF | TGTGCCAGCAGTTTAAAACAGGGTCGTTTGATCCTCCACTTT
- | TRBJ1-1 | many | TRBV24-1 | CATLGLGPFGDTEAFF | TGTGCCACCCTAGGGTTGGGCCCGTTCGGTGACACTGAAGCTTTCTTT
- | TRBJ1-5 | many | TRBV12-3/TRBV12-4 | CASSGAGAYNQPQHF | TGTGCCAGCAGTGGGGCGGGGGCCTATAATCAGCCCCAGCATTTT
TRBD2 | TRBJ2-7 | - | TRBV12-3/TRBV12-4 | CASSLAGGRVVYEQYF | TGTGCCAGCAGTTTAGCCGGCGGGAGGGTAGTCTACGAGCAGTACTTC
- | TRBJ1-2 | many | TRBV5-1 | CASSLDGTSYGYTF | TGCGCCAGCAGCTTGGATGGGACCTCCTATGGCTACACCTTC
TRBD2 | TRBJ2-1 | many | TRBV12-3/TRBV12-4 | CASSSRTMAAGPSGSYNEQFF | TGTGCCAGCAGTTCACGAACCATGGCAGCGGGGCCCTCTGGCTCCTACAATGAGCAGTTCTTC
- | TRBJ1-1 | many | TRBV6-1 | CASRRQELNTEAFF | TGTGCCAGCAGAAGACAGGAGCTGAACACTGAAGCTTTCTTT
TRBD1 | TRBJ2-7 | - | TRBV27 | CASSPTGTGGFEQYF | TGTGCCAGCAGCCCGACCGGGACAGGGGGGTTCGAGCAGTACTTC
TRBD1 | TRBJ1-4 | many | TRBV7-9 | CASRQGTVNEKLFF | TGTGCCAGCAGACAGGGGACGGTGAATGAAAAACTGTTTTTT
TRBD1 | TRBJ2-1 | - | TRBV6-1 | CASSGDSLYDRFF | TGTGCCAGCAGTGGGGACAGTCTGTACGATCGTTTCTTC
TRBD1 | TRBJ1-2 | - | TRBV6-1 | CASSPWTGTGGYTF | TGTGCCAGCAGTCCCTGGACAGGGACGGGGGGCTACACCTTC
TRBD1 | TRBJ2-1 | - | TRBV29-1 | CSVERQGAAEQFF | TGCAGCGTTGAAAGACAGGGGGCGGCTGAGCAGTTCTTC
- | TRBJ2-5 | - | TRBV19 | CASSAGPIQETQYF | TGTGCCAGTAGTGCGGGACCGATCCAAGAGACCCAGTACTTC
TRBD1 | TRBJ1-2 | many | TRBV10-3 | CATSDRDYGYTF | TGTGCCACCTCTGACAGGGACTATGGCTACACCTTC
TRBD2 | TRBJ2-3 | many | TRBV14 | CASSQHSGWTTDTQYF | TGTGCCAGCAGCCAGCATAGCGGGTGGACCACAGATACGCAGTATTTT
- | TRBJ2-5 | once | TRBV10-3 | CAISERGPQETQYF | TGTGCCATCAGTGAGCGGGGGCCTCAAGAGACCCAGTACTTC
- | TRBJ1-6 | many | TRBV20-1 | CSARVGGAGSPLHF | TGCAGTGCTAGAGTTGGGGGGGCTGGTTCACCCCTCCACTTT
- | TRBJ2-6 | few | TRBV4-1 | CASSLTPTDSSGANVLTF | TGCGCCAGCAGCCTTACTCCGACAGACTCCTCTGGGGCCAACGTCCTGACTTTC
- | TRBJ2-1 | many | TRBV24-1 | CATSDLATNSYNEQFF | TGTGCCACCAGTGATTTGGCGACAAACTCCTACAATGAGCAGTTCTTC
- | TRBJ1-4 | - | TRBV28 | CASSLKGGGEKLFF | TGTGCCAGCAGTTTGAAGGGGGGCGGTGAAAAACTGTTTTTT
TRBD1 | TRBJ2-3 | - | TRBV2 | CASSRPGTGKTDTQYF | TGTGCCAGTAGTAGACCCGGGACAGGGAAAACAGATACGCAGTATTTT
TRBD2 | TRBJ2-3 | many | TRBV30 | CAWSAGLATDTQYF | TGTGCCTGGAGTGCGGGACTAGCCACAGATACGCAGTATTTT
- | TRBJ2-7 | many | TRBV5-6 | CASSTPFSSYEQYF | TGTGCCAGCAGCACACCGTTCAGCTCCTACGAGCAGTACTTC
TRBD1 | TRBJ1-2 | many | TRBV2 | CASRPGQAAYGYTF | TGTGCCAGCAGGCCCGGACAGGCCGCCTATGGCTACACCTTC
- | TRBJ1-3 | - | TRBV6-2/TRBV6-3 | CASTLAVGTGNTIYF | TGTGCCAGCACACTTGCAGTAGGGACTGGAAACACCATATATTTT
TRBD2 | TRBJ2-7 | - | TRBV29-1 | CSVVGGSGGSYYEQYF | TGCAGCGTTGTGGGGGGAAGCGGGGGCTCCTATTACGAGCAGTACTTC
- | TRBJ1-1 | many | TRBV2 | CASRRDRLGAEAFF | TGTGCCAGCAGGCGGGATCGCTTAGGCGCTGAAGCTTTCTTT
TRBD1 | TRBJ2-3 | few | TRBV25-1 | CASSESSTGDPTDVADTQYF | TGTGCCAGCAGTGAATCGAGTACAGGGGACCCTACGGATGTGGCAGATACGCAGTATTTT
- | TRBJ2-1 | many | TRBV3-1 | CASSQDPLVASEQFF | TGTGCCAGCAGCCAAGATCCCCTTGTAGCCAGTGAGCAGTTCTTC
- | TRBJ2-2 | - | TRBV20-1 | CSARVSGELFF | TGCAGTGCCAGAGTGTCCGGGGAGCTGTTTTTT
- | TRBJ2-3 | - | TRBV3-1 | CASRLGSDTQYF | TGTGCCAGCAGGCTCGGATCAGATACGCAGTATTTT
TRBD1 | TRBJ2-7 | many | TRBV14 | CASSQDARVNRGLYEQYF | TGTGCCAGCAGCCAAGATGCCCGCGTAAACAGGGGGCTGTACGAGCAGTACTTC
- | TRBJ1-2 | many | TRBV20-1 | CSAWTGGYTF | TGCAGTGCTTGGACTGGCGGCTACACCTTC
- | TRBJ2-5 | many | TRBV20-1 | CSKRTGWETQYF | TGCAGTAAGCGCACAGGGTGGGAGACCCAGTACTTC
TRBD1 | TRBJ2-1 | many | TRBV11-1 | CASSLLNAGTGYNEQFF | TGTGCCAGCAGCTTACTAAACGCCGGGACAGGATACAATGAGCAGTTCTTC
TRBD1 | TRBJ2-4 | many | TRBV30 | CAWSAPGGGKNIQYF | TGTGCCTGGAGTGCCCCAGGGGGCGGCAAAAACATTCAGTACTTC
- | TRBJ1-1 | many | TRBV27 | CASSLAGSATEAFF | TGTGCCAGCAGTTTAGCAGGGTCGGCCACTGAAGCTTTCTTT
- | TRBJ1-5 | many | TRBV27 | CASPPGRVVIQPQHF | TGTGCCAGCCCCCCTGGTCGGGTGGTTATTCAGCCCCAGCATTTT
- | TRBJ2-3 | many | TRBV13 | CASSLEGTDITDTQYF | TGTGCCAGCAGCTTAGAAGGTACCGATATCACAGATACGCAGTATTTT
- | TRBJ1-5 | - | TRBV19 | CASNLPGYNQPQHF | TGTGCCAGTAATCTACCGGGGTACAATCAGCCCCAGCATTTT
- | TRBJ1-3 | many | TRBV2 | CASNNFGSGNTIYF | TGTGCCAGCAACAATTTTGGCTCTGGAAACACCATATATTTT